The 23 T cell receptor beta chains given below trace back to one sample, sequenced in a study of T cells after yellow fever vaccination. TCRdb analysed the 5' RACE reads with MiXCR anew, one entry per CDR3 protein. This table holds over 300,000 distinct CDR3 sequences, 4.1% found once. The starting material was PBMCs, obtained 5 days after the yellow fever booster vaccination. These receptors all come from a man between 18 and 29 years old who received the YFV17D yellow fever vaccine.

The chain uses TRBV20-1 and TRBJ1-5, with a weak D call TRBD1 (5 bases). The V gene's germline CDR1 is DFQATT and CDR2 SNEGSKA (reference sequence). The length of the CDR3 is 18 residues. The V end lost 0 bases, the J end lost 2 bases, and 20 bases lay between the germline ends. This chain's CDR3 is CSARDHQGGAVGNQPQHF. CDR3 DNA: TGCAGTGCTAGAGATCACCAGGGAGGGGCGGTTGGCAATCAGCCCCAGCATTTT.

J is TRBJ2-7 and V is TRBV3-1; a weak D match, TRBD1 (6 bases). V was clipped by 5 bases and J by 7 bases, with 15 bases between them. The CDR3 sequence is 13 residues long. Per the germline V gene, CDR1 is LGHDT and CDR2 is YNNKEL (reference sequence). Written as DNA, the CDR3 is TGTGCCAGCAGCTATTCTTTGAGGGGGGAGCAGTACGTC. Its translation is CASSYSLRGEQYV.

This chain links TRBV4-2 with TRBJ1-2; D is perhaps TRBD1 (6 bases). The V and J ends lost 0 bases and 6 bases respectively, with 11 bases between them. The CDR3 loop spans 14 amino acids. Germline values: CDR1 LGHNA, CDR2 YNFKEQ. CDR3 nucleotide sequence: TGTGCCAGCAGCCAAGATGCAGGGGCTAATGGCTACACCTTC. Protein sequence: CASSQDAGANGYTF.

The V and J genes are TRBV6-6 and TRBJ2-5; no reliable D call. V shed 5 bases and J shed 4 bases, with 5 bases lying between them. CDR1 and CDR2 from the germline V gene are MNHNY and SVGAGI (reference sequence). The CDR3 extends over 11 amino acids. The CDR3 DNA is TGTGCCAGCAGTAATAGAGAGACCCAGTACTTC. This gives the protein CASSNRETQYF.

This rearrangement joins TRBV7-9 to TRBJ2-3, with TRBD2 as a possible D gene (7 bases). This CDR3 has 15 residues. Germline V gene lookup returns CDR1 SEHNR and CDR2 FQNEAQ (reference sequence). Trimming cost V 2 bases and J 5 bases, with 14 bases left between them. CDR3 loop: CASSLLGGRGDTQYF. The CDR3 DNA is TGTGCCAGCAGCTTACTGGGGGGGCGCGGAGATACGCAGTATTTT.

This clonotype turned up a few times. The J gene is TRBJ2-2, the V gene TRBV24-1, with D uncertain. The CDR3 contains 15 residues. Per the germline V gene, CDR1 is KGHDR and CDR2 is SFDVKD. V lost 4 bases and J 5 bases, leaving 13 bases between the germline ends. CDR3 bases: TGTGCCACCAGTGACCGGATAAGTGGGACCGGGGAGCTGTTTTTT. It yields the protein CATSDRISGTGELFF.

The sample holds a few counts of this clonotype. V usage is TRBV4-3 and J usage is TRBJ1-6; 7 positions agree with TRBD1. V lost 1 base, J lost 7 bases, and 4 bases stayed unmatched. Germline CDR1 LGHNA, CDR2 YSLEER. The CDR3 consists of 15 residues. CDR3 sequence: CASSQVTGENSPLHF. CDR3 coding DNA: TGCGCCAGCAGCCAAGTCACAGGGGAGAATTCACCCCTCCACTTT.

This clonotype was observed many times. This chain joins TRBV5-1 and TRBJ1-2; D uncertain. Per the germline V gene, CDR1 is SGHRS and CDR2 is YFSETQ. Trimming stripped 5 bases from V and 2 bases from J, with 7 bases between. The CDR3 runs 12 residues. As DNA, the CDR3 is TGCGCCAGCAGAACGGGGAACTATGGCTACACCTTC. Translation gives CASRTGNYGYTF.

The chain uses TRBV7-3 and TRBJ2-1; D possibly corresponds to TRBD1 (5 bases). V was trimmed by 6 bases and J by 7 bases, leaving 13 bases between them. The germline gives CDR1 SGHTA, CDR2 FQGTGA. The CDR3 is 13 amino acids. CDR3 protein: CASSDSARNEQFF. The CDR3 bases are TGTGCCAGCAGTGACAGCGCCAGGAATGAGCAGTTCTTC.

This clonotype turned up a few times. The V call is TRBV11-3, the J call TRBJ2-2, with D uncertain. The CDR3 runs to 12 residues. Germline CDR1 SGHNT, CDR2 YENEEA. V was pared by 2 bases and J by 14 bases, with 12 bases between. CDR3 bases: TGTGCCAGCAGCTTATCCTCCGGCAGCCTGTTTTTT. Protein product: CASSLSSGSLFF.

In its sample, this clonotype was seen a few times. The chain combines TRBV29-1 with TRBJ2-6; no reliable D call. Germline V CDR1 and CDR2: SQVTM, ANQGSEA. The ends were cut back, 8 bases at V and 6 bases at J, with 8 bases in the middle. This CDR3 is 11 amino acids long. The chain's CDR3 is CSFLAANVLTF. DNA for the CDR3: TGCAGCTTCCTGGCGGCCAACGTCCTGACTTTC.

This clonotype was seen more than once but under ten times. CDR3: CASRVQANTGELFF. The CDR3 DNA is TGTGCCAGCAGGGTGCAGGCGAACACCGGGGAGCTGTTTTTT. The chain employs TRBV2 and TRBJ2-2; D not resolved. The CDR3 totals 14 residues. V was trimmed by 6 bases and J by 0 bases, leaving 8 bases between them. Germline values: CDR1 SNHLY, CDR2 FYNNEI.

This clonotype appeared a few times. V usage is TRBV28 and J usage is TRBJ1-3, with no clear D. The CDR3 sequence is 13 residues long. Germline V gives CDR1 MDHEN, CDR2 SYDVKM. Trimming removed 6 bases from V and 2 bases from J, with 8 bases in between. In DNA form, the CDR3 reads TGTGCCAGCAGGGGTTTGCCTGGAAACACCATATATTTT. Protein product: CASRGLPGNTIYF.

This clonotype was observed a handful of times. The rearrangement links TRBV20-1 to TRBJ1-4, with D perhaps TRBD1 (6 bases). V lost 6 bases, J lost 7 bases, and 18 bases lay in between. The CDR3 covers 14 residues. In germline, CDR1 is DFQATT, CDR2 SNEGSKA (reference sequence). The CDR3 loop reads CSARRGGGGEKLFF. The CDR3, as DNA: TGCAGTGCCCGACGAGGGGGTGGGGGTGAAAAACTGTTTTTT.

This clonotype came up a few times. CDR3 DNA sequence: TGTGCCAGCAGCCCCAGAAACGGGGAAGTCTATGGCTACACCTTC. Its translation: CASSPRNGEVYGYTF. The rearrangement links TRBV27 to TRBJ1-2; D remains ambiguous. V lost 6 bases, J lost 4 bases, and 18 bases lay in between. Germline CDR1 is MNHEY and CDR2 is SMNVEV (reference sequence). The CDR3 length is 15 residues.

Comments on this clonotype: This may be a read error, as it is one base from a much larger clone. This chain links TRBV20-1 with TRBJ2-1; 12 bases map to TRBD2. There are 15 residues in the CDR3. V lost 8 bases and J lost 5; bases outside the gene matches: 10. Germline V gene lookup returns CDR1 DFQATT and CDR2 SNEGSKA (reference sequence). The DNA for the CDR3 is TGCAGTACATTTACTAGCGGGGGGAGAGACAATGAGCAGTTCTTC. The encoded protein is CSTFTSGGRDNEQFF.

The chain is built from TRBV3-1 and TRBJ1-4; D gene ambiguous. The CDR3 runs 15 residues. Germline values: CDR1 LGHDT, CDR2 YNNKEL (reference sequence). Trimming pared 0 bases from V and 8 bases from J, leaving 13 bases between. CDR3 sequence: CASSQDRIAWEKLFF. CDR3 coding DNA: TGTGCCAGCAGCCAAGATCGTATAGCTTGGGAAAAACTGTTTTTT.

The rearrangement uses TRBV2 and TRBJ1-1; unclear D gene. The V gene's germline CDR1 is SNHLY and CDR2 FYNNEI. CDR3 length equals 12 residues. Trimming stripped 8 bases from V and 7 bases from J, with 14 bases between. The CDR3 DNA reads TGTGCCAGCGTTTCATGGAATGGTGAAGCTTTCTTT. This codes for CASVSWNGEAFF.

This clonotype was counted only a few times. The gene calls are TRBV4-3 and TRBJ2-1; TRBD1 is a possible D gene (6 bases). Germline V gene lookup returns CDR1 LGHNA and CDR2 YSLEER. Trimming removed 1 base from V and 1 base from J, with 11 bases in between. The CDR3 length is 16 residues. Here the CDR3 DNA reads TGCGCCAGCAGCCAAGTTGGGACAACTTCCTACAATGAGCAGTTCTTC. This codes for CASSQVGTTSYNEQFF.

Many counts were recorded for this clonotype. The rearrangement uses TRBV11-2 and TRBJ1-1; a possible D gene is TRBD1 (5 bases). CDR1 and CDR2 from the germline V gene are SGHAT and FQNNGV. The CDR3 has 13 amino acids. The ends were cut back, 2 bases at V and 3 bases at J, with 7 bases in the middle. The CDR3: CASSLTRDTEAFF. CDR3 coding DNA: TGTGCCAGCAGCTTAACCAGGGACACTGAAGCTTTCTTT.

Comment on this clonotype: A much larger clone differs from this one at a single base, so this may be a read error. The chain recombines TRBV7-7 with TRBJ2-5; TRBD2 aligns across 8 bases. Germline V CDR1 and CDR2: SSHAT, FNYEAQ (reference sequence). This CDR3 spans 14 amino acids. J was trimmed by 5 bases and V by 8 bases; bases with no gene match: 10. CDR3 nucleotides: TGTGCCAGCGGCGGTCCGGGGGGGGAGGAGACCCAGTACTTC. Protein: CASGGPGGEETQYF.

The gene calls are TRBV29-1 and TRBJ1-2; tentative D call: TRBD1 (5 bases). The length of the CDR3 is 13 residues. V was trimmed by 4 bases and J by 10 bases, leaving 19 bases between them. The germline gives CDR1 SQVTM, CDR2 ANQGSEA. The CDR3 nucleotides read TGCAGCGTTGCCGGGACGGAGTACGTTGACTACACCTTC. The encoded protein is CSVAGTEYVDYTF.

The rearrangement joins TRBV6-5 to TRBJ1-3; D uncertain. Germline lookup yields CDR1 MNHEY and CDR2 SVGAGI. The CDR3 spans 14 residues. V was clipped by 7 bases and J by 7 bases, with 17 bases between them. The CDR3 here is CASKRDLMVNTIYF. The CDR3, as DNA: TGTGCCAGCAAGAGGGATCTAATGGTGAACACCATATATTTT.